The 3 T cell receptor beta chains below were found in one sample sequenced in a study of Ad26.COV2.S vaccination and SARS-CoV-2 variants. The method was immunoSEQ multiplex PCR; TCRdb's version includes in-frame clones alone and lacks a portion of them. The sample lists 430,000 or so clones, 80% to 95% occurring once. Treatment denoted: approximately 18 received Ad26.COV2.S at low or high dose, single or two shots; roughly five received placebo; per-sample allocation not given. After the first vaccine or placebo injection, samples were drawn on day 63. The sample was peripheral blood, taken in a trial of Ad26.COV2.S vaccine versus placebo. These TCRs come from a person aged 18 to 59 who received the Ad26.COV2.S COVID-19 vaccine or a placebo.

The chain combines TRBV6-5 with TRBJ2-2, with D possibly being TRBD1 (5 bases). Per germline, CDR1 MNHEY and CDR2 SVGAGI. Trimming removed 2 bases from V and 6 bases from J, with 10 bases in between. The CDR3 totals 14 residues. The CDR3 protein is CASSYRRVPGELFF. The CDR3 bases are TGTGCCAGCAGTTACCGCAGGGTGCCCGGGGAGCTGTTTTTT.

The chain links TRBV14 to TRBJ2-7, with D unclear. V was clipped by 1 base and J by 5 bases, with 9 bases between them. Germline V lookup: CDR1 SGHDN, CDR2 FVKESK. This CDR3 contains 13 residues. This CDR3 is CASSQVQFHEQYF. As DNA, the CDR3 is TGTGCCAGCAGCCAAGTGCAGTTCCACGAGCAGTACTTC.

The sample holds a few counts of this clone. This sequence joins TRBV27 and TRBJ1-1, with D possibly TRBD1 on 6 matching bases. Germline assignment: CDR1 MNHEY and CDR2 SMNVEV (reference sequence). The CDR3 sequence is 13 residues long. V lost 3 bases, J lost 4 bases, and 9 bases lay in between. CDR3 in amino acids: CASSFRGTTEAFF. The CDR3 DNA is TGTGCCAGCAGTTTCAGGGGTACCACTGAAGCTTTCTTT.